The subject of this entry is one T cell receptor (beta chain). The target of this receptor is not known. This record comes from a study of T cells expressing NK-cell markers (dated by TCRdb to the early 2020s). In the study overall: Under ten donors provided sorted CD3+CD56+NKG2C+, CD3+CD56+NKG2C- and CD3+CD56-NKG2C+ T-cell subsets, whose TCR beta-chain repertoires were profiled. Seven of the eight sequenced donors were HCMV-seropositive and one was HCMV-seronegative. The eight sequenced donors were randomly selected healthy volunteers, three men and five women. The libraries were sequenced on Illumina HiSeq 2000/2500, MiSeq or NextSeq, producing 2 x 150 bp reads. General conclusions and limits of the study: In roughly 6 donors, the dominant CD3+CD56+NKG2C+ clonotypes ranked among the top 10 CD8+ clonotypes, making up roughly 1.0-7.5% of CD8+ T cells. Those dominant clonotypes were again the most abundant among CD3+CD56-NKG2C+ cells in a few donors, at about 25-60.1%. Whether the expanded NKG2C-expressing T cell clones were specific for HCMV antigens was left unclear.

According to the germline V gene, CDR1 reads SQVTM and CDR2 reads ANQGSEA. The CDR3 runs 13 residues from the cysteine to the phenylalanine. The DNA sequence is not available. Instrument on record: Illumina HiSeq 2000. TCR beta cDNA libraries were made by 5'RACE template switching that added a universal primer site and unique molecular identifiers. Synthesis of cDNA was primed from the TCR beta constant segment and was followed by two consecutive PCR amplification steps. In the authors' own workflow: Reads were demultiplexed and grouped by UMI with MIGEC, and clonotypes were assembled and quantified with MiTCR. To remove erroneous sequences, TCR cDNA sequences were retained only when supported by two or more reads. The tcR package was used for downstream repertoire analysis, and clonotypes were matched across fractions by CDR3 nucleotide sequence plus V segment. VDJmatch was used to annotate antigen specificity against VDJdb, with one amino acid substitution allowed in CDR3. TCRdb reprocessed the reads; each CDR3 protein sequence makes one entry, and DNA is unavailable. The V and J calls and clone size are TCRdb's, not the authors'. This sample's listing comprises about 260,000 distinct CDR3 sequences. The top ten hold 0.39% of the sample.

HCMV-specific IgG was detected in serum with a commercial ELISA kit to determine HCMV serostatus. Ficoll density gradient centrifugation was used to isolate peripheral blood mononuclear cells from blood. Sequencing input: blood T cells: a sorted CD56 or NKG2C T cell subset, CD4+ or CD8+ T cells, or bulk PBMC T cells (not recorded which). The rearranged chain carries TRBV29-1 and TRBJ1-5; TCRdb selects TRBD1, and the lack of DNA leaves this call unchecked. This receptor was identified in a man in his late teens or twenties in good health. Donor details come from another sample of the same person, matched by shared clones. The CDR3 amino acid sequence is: CSARTGRGQPQHF.